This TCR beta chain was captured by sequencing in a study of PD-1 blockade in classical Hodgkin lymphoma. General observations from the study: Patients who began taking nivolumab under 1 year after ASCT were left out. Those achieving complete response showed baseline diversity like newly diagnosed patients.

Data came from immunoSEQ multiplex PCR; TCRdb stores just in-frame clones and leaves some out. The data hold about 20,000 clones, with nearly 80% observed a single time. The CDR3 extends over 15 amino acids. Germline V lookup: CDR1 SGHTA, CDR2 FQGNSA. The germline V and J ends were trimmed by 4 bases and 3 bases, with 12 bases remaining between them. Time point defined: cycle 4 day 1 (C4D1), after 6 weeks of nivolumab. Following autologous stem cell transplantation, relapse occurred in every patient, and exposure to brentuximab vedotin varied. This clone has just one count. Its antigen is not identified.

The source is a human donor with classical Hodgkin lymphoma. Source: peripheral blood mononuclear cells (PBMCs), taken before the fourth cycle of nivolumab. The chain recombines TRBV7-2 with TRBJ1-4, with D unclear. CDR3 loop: CASSSRGLPNEKLFF. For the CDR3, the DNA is TGTGCCAGCAGCTCCCGGGGTTTACCTAATGAAAAACTGTTTTTT.